This T cell receptor (beta chain) was captured in a study of shared clonotypes between healthy human individuals. Replicate sorted-subset PCRs were loaded with around 200 ng DNA, about 28,000 T cell genomes. Using immunoSEQ multiplex PCR, the repertoire was profiled, and TCRdb retains in-frame clones only, with some absent. The sample records about 2.1 million clones, around 93% being singletons. Concerning this clone: The antigen is not known.

General study points: Clonotypes shared by all four sorted-subset donors had higher generation probabilities than non-shared clonotypes.

Germline loops: CDR1 MDHEN, CDR2 SYDVKM. Trimming removed 5 bases at V and 6 bases at J, with 20 bases between. This CDR3 spans 15 amino acids. Naive-designated CD8 cells lacked CD45RO, were positively enriched for CCR7, and omitted terminally differentiated effector memory CD45RA+ cells. This sequence was found in a man younger than 35 in good health. Some clones in this sample may be carry-over from other donors' samples. The chain uses TRBV28 and TRBJ2-7; the D gene is possibly TRBD2 (5 bases). Sequencing input: naive CD8+ T cells from PBMCs. CDR3 loop: CASSESSGVPSEQYF. The CDR3 DNA sequence: TGTGCCAGCAGTGAAAGCAGCGGAGTCCCCAGCGAGCAGTACTTC.